This T cell receptor beta chain came from a study of T cells after yellow fever vaccination. As TCR cDNA was made by 5'RACE template switching, a universal primer site and UMIs were added. MiXCR was run by TCRdb on the 5' RACE reads, yielding one entry per CDR3 protein. The repertoire holds a few hundred thousand distinct CDR3 sequences, with 8.7% as singletons. Many counts were recorded for this clonotype. Its antigen is as yet unknown. Study results and limitations: Clones that expanded after primary vaccination mostly reappeared after the booster (just under 98% CD4, 88% CD8). High-abundance clonotypes from the bulk population could contaminate FACS-sorted repertoires.

Trimming took 3 bases from V and 8 from J; bases not matched to a gene: 8. Per germline, CDR1 SGHRS and CDR2 YFSETQ. The CDR3 is made up of 15 amino acids. The receptor comes from a man aged 18 to 29 who received the YFV17D yellow fever vaccine. The chain links TRBV5-1 to TRBJ1-6, with 7 bases aligning to TRBD1. The starting material was PBMCs, obtained on the day of the first yellow fever vaccination. The CDR3 nucleotides read TGCGCCAGCAGCTGGAGACAGGGTTCGCATTCACCCCTCCACTTT. Amino acids: CASSWRQGSHSPLHF.